This TCR beta chain was recorded in a study of pediatric ulcerative colitis (dated by TCRdb to the late 2010s). With respect to the entire study: Pancolitis was present in several ulcerative colitis patients and left-sided colitis in two, and histology consistent with ulcerative colitis was found in all of these patients. By Pediatric Ulcerative Colitis Activity Index, mild disease was classified in two patients, moderate disease in several and acute severe colitis in three. From under ten newly diagnosed, treatment-naive pediatric ulcerative colitis patients and a few non-IBD control children, paired blood and rectal samples were collected.

Rearranged CDR3 beta regions were amplified from genomic DNA with multiplex V and J primers using the immunoSEQ TRB Survey service. To keep depth equal across samples, survey-level sequencing depth of up to 500,000 reads per sample was applied. Libraries were purified and pooled, and sequencing was performed on Illumina technology. Per the source publication's procedure: Productive clonality, sample overlap, pairwise scatters, CDR3 beta length, V/D/J gene usage and productiveness were all assessed with the immunoSEQ online tools. Calculated diversity was defined as the number of unique rearrangements divided by total templates, multiplied by 100, and Shannon and Simpson indices were computed as well. Principal component analysis used the R prcomp function and ggbiplot package on Z-score normalized data. Morisita's index was used to quantify blood-rectal clonal overlap within each subject. The table was pulled from immuneACCESS by TCRdb, which kept in-frame rearrangements only. Such tables lose some clones; where checked, under half of the loss comes from unresolved V genes, and the rest has no known cause. Clone size and V and J calls were adopted from that table, with D and trimming inferred from the DNA. The sample includes 40,000 to 55,000 clones, with roughly 79% observed a single time. The ten largest make up about 4% of the sample.

During colonoscopy, one to two rectal pinch biopsies were obtained for research purposes. Before the diagnostic colonoscopy, none of the ulcerative colitis patients had been given any immunosuppressive medication. Rectal biopsies were digested with proteinase K before DNA isolation. The Wizard kit (Promega) was used to extract genomic DNA from blood and intestinal samples. What the authors observed across the whole study: Rectal repertoire features separated controls, mild-moderate and acute severe colitis patients; acute severe colitis showed reduced rectal diversity due to clonal expansions. The healthy control group was small, consisting of only a handful of individuals. Compared with controls, ulcerative colitis patients showed significantly higher autologous blood-rectal clonal overlap, a finding that suggests increased T cell trafficking to inflamed tissue. Blood-derived T cells may have been included in rectal pinch biopsies, especially in patients with overt colitis. Because the repertoires came from total lymphocyte DNA, rare subsets such as regulatory T cells may have patterns that are not reflected. A couple of rectal CDR3 clonotypes were detected in all ulcerative colitis patients and were not detected in any of the controls. For technical reasons, substantially fewer templates were yielded by the blood samples of a couple of patients, and these blood samples were excluded from blood-rectal overlap analysis.

V loses 0 bases of germline sequence and J loses 4 bases, and the interval between the two ends is 14 bases. From a lookup of the germline V gene, CDR1 and CDR2 are SGHRS and YFSETQ. From cysteine to phenylalanine, the CDR3 is 16 amino acids long. Only the CDR3 part of the read is kept: 48 bases, read in frame from the first base. Turning to this clone: Its antigen is currently not known. Base-call qualities are not available, and no considerably larger clone is one nucleotide away.

The sequenced material came from gut tissue. The clonotype was recovered from a girl aged 10 to 17 with moderate ulcerative colitis. This chain joins TRBV5-1 to TRBJ2-1; TRBD2 is perhaps the D gene, given 6 matching bases. The CDR3 protein is CASSLGGDLMYNEQFF. The nucleotide sequence is TGCGCCAGCAGCTTGGGAGGGGACTTAATGTACAATGAGCAGTTCTTC.